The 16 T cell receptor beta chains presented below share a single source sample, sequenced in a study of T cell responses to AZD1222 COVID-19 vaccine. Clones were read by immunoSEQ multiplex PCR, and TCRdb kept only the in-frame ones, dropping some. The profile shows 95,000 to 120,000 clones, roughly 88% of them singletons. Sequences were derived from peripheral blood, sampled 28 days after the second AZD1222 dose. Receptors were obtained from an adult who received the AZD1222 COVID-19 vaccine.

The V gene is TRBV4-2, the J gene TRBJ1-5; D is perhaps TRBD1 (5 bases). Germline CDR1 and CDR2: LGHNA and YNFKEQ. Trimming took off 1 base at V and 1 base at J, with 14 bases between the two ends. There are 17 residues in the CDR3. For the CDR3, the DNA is TGTGCCAGCAGCCAAGGCGCCCGGGACGGGAGCAATCAGCCCCAGCATTTT. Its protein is CASSQGARDGSNQPQHF.

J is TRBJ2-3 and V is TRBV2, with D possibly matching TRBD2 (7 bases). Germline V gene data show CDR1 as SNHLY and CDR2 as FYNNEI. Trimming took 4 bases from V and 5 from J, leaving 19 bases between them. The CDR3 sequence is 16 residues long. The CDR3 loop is CASSGRGGASVDTQYF. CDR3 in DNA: TGTGCCAGCAGTGGCAGAGGGGGGGCCTCAGTAGATACGCAGTATTTT.

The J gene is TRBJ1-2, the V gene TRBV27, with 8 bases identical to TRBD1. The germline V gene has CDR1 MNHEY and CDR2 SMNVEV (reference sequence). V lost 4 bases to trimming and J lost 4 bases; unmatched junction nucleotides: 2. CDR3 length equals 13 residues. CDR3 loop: CASSSTGAYGYTF. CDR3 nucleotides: TGTGCCAGCAGTTCGACAGGGGCCTATGGCTACACCTTC.

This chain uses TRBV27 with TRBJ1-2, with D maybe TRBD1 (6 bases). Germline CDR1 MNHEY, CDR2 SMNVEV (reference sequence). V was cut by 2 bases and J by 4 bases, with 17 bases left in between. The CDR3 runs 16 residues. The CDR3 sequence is CASSLRGHDWGYGYTF. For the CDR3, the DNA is TGTGCCAGCAGTTTAAGGGGACACGATTGGGGCTATGGCTACACCTTC.

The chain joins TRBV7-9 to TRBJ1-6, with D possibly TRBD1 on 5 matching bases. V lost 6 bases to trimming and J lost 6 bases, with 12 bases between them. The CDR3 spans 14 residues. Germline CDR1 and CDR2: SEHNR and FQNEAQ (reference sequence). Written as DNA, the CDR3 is TGTGCCAGCAGGAATACAGGAACTAATTCACCCCTCCACTTT. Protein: CASRNTGTNSPLHF.

CDR3 nucleotide sequence: TGTGCCAGCAGCCGGCAACAAGGGGACACTGAAGCTTTCTTT. It encodes CASSRQQGDTEAFF. V usage is TRBV7-3 and J usage is TRBJ1-1; tentatively, D is TRBD1 (5 bases). V was cut by 5 bases and J by 3 bases, with 13 bases left in between. The CDR3 is 14 amino acids. Germline loops: CDR1 SGHTA, CDR2 FQGTGA.

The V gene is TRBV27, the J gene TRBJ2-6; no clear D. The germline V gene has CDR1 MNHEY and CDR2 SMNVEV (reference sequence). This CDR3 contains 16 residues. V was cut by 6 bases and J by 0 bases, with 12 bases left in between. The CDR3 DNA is TGTGCCAGCAGCTCGGACGCGAGCTCTGGGGCCAACGTCCTGACTTTC. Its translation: CASSSDASSGANVLTF.

The CDR3 DNA reads as TGTGCCACCTCTTTAGGGGAGAACACTGAAGCTTTCTTT. It translates to CATSLGENTEAFF. The chain combines TRBV18 with TRBJ1-1; perhaps TRBD1 as D (5 bases). V lost 10 bases, J lost 1 base, and 13 bases lay in between. CDR3 length equals 13 residues. CDR1 is KGHSH and CDR2 is LQKENI in the germline V gene.

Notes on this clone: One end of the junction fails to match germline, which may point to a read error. The CDR3 loop reads CASSDSSQAGGYTF. Here the CDR3 DNA reads TGTGCCAGCAGTGACTCCTCTCAAGCCGGGGGCTACACCTTC. The V and J genes are TRBV6-5 and TRBJ1-2; D call uncertain. From germline, CDR1 is MNHEY and CDR2 SVGAGI. The CDR3 length is 14 residues.

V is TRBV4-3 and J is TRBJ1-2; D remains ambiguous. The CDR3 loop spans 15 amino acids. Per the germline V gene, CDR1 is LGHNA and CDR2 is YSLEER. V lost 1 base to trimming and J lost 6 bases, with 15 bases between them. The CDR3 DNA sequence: TGCGCCAGCAGCCAAGCGGCGTCCCTTGGGGATGGCTACACCTTC. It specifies CASSQAASLGDGYTF.

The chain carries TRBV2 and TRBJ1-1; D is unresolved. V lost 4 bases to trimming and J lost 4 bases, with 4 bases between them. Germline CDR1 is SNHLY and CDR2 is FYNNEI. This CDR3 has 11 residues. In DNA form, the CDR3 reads TGTGCCAGCAGTGTGATCACTGAAGCTTTCTTT. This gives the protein CASSVITEAFF.

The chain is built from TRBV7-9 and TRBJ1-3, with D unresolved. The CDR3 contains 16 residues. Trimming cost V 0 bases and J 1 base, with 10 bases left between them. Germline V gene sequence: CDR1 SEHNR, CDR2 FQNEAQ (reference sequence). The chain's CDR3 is CASSLAGMISGNTIYF. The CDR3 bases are TGTGCCAGCAGCTTAGCGGGGATGATATCTGGAAACACCATATATTTT.

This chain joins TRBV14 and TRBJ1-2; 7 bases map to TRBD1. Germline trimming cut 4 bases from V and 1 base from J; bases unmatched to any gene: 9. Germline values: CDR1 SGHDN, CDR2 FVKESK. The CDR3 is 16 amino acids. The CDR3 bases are TGTGCCAGCAGCCGATTAGACAGGGCCTATAACTATGGCTACACCTTC. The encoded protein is CASSRLDRAYNYGYTF.

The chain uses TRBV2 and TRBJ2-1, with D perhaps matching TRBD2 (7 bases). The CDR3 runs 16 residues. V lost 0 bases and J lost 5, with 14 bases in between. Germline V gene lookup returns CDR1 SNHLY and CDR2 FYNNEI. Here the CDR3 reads CASSEARGTIDNEQFF. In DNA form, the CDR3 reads TGTGCCAGCAGTGAAGCGCGGGGGACAATTGACAATGAGCAGTTCTTC.

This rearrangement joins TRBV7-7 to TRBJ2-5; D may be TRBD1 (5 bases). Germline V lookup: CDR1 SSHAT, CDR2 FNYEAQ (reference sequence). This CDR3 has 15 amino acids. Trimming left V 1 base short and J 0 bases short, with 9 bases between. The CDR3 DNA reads TGTGCCAGCAGCTTAGGGTTGGGGCACCAAGAGACCCAGTACTTC. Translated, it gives CASSLGLGHQETQYF.

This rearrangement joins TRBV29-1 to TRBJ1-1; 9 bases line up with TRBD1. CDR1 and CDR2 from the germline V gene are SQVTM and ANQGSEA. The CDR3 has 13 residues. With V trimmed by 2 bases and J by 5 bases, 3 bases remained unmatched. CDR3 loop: CSVEQTGGTEAFF. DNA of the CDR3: TGCAGCGTTGAACAGACAGGGGGTACTGAAGCTTTCTTT.